These 8 T cell receptor beta chains share one sample of origin, sequenced in a study of cytomegalovirus exposure and HLA in healthy donors (dated by TCRdb to 2016 to 2017). Library preparation employed the immunoSEQ multiplex PCR assay. For the multiplex PCR, a mixture combining 60 forward primers for TCR Vbeta segments and 13 reverse primers for TCR Jbeta segments was used. Entries here come from immuneACCESS through TCRdb and include only in-frame sequences with V and J called. Some clones fail to appear in such tables; in the studies checked, an unresolved V gene covers under half of the shortfall, and the cause of the remainder is unknown. In this sample the table shows more than 95,000 clones, 72% of which occur a single time. The ten largest make up less than 4.5% of the sample. The sequenced sample was PBMCs. The source of these receptors is a man in his thirties or forties in good health and CMV-seronegative.

The chain uses TRBV5-1 and TRBJ2-1; 9 nucleotides align to TRBD1. From germline, CDR1 is SGHRS and CDR2 YFSETQ. With 1 base clipped from V and 2 bases from J, the junction kept 4 bases outside the gene matches. The CDR3 runs to 16 residues. This CDR3 reads CASSLLGTGPYNEQFF. In DNA form, the CDR3 reads TGCGCCAGCAGCTTGTTAGGGACAGGGCCCTACAATGAGCAGTTCTTC.

The rearrangement joins TRBV9 to TRBJ1-3; D is possibly TRBD1 (6 bases). This CDR3 comprises 16 residues. The V gene lost 6 bases and the J gene lost 0 bases, with 16 bases spanning the gap. Germline CDR1 is SGDLS and CDR2 is YYNGEE. The CDR3 reads CASTPQGTISGNTIYF. CDR3 bases: TGTGCCAGCACCCCACAGGGCACCATCTCTGGAAACACCATATATTTT. Drawing the rest from reference TRBV9 and TRBJ1-3, the complete variable domain is DSGVTQTPKHLITATGQRVTLRCSPRSGDLSVYWYQQSLDQGLQFLIQYYNGEERAKGNILERFSAQQFPDLHSELNLSSLELGDSALYFCASTPQGTISGNTIYFGEGSWLTVV.

The chain employs TRBV14 and TRBJ2-7; D not certain. Germline V gene sequence: CDR1 SGHDN, CDR2 FVKESK. The CDR3 runs 13 residues. V shed 3 bases and J shed 1 base, with 7 bases lying between them. The CDR3 DNA sequence: TGTGCCAGCAGCCAGGGCAGGTCCTACGAGCAGTACTTC. This sequence encodes CASSQGRSYEQYF.

The V and J genes are TRBV7-9 and TRBJ1-2, with TRBD1 matching 8 bases. Germline V gives CDR1 SEHNR, CDR2 FQNEAQ (reference sequence). The CDR3 covers 14 residues. V gave up 5 bases and J gave up 7 bases; unmatched junction bases: 9. The CDR3 coding sequence is TGTGCCAGCAGCCCTACAGGGGGGGCGAGTGGCTACACCTTC. It specifies CASSPTGGASGYTF.

The chain combines TRBV29-1 with TRBJ2-7; a weak D match, TRBD2 (7 bases). This CDR3 spans 18 amino acids. Trimming took off 0 bases at V and 2 bases at J, with 23 bases between the two ends. Germline V gene sequence: CDR1 SQVTM, CDR2 ANQGSEA. CDR3 loop: CSVEDREVSGQPPYEQYF. The CDR3 nucleotides read TGCAGCGTTGAAGATCGGGAGGTGTCGGGACAACCCCCCTACGAGCAGTACTTC.

This clone has a handful of counts. The chain recombines TRBV6-1 with TRBJ2-3, with 12 bases lining up with TRBD2. This CDR3 is 16 amino acids long. The V gene's germline CDR1 is MNHNS and CDR2 SASEGT. V shed 1 base and J 5 bases; nucleotides not matched to a gene: 4. This CDR3 reads CASSEGLAGVGDTQYF. CDR3 DNA sequence: TGTGCCAGCAGTGAAGGACTAGCGGGGGTAGGAGATACGCAGTATTTT.

The CDR3 nucleotides are TGTGCCAGCAGCTGGACTACCGACAATGAGCAGTTCTTC. Translated: CASSWTTDNEQFF. V is TRBV11-2 and J is TRBJ2-1, with D possibly being TRBD2 (6 bases). The germline V gene encodes CDR1 SGHAT and CDR2 FQNNGV. V was pared by 4 bases and J by 5 bases, with 9 bases between. CDR3 size: 13 residues. The full variable domain, with the rest looked up from reference TRBV11-2 and TRBJ2-1, is EAGVAQSPRYKIIEKRQSVAFWCNPISGHATLYWYQQILGQGPKLLIQFQNNGVVDDSQLPKDRFSAERLKGVDSTLKIQPAKLEDSAVYLCASSWTTDNEQFFGPGTRLTVL.

The CDR3 nucleotides read TGTGCCAGCGGGGTGGGCAGGGGCGAAAAACTGTTTTTT. Protein product: CASGVGRGEKLFF. The rearrangement links TRBV6-1 to TRBJ1-4; TRBD1 might be the D (6 bases). CDR1 and CDR2 from the germline V gene are MNHNS and SASEGT. V shed 8 bases and J shed 8 bases, with 15 bases lying between them. This CDR3 comprises 13 residues.